Shown below are 3 T cell receptor beta chains from a single sample sequenced in a study of blood T cell repertoires in COVID-19. Repertoires were generated with immunoSEQ multiplex PCR, while TCRdb's copy carries only in-frame clones and drops some. The sample includes 350,000 to 450,000 clones, roughly nine tenths of them seen just once. Sequenced material: PBMCs or T cells enriched from blood (not recorded which). The receptor set was obtained from a young man who had recovered from COVID-19.

The V gene is TRBV9, the J gene TRBJ2-1; tentative D call: TRBD2 (5 bases). Trimming removed 0 bases from V and 8 bases from J, with 18 bases in between. The CDR3 is made up of 16 amino acids. Germline CDR1 is SGDLS and CDR2 is YYNGEE. The CDR3, as DNA: TGTGCCAGCAGCGTAGGAGGGTCTAGCTGGGGTGATGAGCAGTTCTTC. This gives the protein CASSVGGSSWGDEQFF. The entire variable domain, with the rest obtained from reference TRBV9 and TRBJ2-1, is as follows: DSGVTQTPKHLITATGQRVTLRCSPRSGDLSVYWYQQSLDQGLQFLIQYYNGEERAKGNILERFSAQQFPDLHSELNLSSLELGDSALYFCASSVGGSSWGDEQFFGPGTRLTVL.

The rearrangement links TRBV28 to TRBJ2-5; TRBD2 agrees at 7 bases. The CDR3 totals 15 residues. Losses at the gene ends were 7 bases for V and 1 base for J; bases not matched to a gene: 9. Germline CDR1 reads MDHEN; CDR2 reads SYDVKM. CDR3 amino acids: CASMSLGEGQETQYF. The CDR3 bases are TGTGCCAGCATGTCCTTGGGGGAGGGCCAAGAGACCCAGTACTTC.

The V gene is TRBV18, the J gene TRBJ1-5, with D possibly being TRBD1 (6 bases). This CDR3 is built from 15 residues. V was cut by 8 bases and J by 1 base, with 15 bases left in between. CDR1 KGHSH and CDR2 LQKENI come from the germline V gene. CDR3 residues: CASAKGQISNQPQHF. The CDR3 DNA reads as TGTGCCAGCGCAAAAGGACAGATAAGCAATCAGCCCCAGCATTTT.